This TCR beta chain is from a study of vaccination and CD4 T cells after COVID-19. Turning to the study itself: Stimuli were overlapping spike peptide pools of SARS-CoV-2 and three common cold coronaviruses (HCoV-NL63, HCoV-OC43, HCoV-229E).

Study-level results: Going from approximately 21 to 40, median SARS-CoV-2-reactive clonotypes did not rise significantly.

Remarks on this clonotype: The antigen is unknown.

CD4+ T cells that had been cultured provided DNA sequenced with the Oncomine TCR Beta short-read assay. Genomic DNA was drawn out of CD4+ T cells grown in culture. TCRdb itself ran the PCR reads through MiXCR, one entry per CDR3 protein. This sample has 12,000 or so distinct CDR3 sequences, with approximately 55% found just once. Treatment in this sample: approximately nine-day PBMC culture with coronavirus spike peptide pools or control peptides (ViraFEST assay). On day 3 and again on day 7, fresh IL-2 medium was used to replace half the medium. CDR1 and CDR2 from the germline V gene are SNHLY and FYNNEI. The length of the CDR3 is 13 residues. V dropped 5 bases and J dropped 6 bases, with 11 bases sitting between them.

The sequence derives from a human donor who had recovered from COVID-19. This chain links TRBV2 with TRBJ2-4, with D perhaps TRBD1 (6 bases). The sample was CD4+ T cells from blood, cultured in vitro. This CDR3 reads CASSSGQLNIQYF. CDR3 coding DNA: TGTGCCAGCAGTTCTGGACAGCTAAACATTCAGTACTTC.